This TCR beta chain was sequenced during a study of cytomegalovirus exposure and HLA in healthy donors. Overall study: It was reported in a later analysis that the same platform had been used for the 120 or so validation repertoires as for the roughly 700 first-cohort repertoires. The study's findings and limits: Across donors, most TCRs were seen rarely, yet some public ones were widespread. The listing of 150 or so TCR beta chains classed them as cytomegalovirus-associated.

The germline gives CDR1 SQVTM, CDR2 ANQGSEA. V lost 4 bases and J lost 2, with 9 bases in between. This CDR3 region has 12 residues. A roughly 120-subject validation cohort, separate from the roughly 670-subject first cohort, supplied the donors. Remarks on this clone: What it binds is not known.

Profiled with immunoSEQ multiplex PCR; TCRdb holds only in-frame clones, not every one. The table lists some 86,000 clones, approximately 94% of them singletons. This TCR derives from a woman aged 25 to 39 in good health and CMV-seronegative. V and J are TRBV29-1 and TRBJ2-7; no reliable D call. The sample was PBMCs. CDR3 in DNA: TGCAGCGTTGGACTGGCTGCCTACGAGCAGTACTTC. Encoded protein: CSVGLAAYEQYF.